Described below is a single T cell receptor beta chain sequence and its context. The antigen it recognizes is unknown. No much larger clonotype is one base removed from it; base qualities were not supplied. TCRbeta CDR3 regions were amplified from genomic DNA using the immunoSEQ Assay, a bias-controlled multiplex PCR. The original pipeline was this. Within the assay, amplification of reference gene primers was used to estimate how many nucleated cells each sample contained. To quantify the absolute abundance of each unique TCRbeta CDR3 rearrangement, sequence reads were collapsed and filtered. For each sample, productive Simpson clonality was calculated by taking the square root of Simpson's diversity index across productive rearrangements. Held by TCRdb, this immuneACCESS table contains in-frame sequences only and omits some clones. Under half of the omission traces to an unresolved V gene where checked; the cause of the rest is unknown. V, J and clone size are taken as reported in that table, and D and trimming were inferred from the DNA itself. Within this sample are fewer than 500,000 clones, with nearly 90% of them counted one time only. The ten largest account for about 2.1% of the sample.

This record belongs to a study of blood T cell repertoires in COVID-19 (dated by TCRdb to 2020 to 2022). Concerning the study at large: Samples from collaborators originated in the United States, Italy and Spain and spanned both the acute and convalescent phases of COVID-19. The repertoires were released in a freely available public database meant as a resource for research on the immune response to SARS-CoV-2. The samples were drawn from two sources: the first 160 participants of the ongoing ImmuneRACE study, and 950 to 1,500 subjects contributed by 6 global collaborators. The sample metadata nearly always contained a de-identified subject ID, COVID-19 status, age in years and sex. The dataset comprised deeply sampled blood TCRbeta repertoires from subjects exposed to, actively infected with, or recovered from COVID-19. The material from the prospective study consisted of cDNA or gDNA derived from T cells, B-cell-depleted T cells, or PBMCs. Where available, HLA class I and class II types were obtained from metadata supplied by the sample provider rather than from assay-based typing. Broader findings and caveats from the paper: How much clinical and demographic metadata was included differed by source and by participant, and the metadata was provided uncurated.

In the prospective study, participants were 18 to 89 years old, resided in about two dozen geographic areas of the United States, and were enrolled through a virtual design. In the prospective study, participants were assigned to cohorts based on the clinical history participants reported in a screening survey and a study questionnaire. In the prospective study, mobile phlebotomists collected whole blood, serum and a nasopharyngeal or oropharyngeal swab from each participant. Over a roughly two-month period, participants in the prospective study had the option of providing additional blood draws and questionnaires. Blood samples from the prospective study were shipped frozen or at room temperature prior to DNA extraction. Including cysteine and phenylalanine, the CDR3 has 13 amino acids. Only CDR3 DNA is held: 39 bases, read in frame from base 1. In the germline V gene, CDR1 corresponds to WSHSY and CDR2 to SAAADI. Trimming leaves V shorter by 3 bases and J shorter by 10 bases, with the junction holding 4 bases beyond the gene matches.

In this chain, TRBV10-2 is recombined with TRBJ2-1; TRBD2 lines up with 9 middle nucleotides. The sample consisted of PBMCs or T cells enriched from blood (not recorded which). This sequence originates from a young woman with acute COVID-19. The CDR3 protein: CASSEAGGWEQFF. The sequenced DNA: TGCGCCAGCAGTGAAGCGGGAGGATGGGAGCAGTTCTTC.